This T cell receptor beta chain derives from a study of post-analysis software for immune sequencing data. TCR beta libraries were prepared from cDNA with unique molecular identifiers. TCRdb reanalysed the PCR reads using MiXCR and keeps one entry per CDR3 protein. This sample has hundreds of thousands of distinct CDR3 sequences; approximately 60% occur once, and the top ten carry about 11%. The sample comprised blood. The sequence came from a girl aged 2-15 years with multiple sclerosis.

DNA for the CDR3: TGTGCCAGCAGCTTAGCGAGTAGGAGGGAGACCCAGTACTTC. Its protein product is CASSLASRRETQYF. The gene calls are TRBV7-2 and TRBJ2-7, with D perhaps TRBD2 (5 bases). TRBJ2-5 matches the DNA end more closely, so the J call is doubtful. The germline CDR1 and CDR2 sequences are SGHTA and FQGNSA. The CDR3 covers 14 residues.